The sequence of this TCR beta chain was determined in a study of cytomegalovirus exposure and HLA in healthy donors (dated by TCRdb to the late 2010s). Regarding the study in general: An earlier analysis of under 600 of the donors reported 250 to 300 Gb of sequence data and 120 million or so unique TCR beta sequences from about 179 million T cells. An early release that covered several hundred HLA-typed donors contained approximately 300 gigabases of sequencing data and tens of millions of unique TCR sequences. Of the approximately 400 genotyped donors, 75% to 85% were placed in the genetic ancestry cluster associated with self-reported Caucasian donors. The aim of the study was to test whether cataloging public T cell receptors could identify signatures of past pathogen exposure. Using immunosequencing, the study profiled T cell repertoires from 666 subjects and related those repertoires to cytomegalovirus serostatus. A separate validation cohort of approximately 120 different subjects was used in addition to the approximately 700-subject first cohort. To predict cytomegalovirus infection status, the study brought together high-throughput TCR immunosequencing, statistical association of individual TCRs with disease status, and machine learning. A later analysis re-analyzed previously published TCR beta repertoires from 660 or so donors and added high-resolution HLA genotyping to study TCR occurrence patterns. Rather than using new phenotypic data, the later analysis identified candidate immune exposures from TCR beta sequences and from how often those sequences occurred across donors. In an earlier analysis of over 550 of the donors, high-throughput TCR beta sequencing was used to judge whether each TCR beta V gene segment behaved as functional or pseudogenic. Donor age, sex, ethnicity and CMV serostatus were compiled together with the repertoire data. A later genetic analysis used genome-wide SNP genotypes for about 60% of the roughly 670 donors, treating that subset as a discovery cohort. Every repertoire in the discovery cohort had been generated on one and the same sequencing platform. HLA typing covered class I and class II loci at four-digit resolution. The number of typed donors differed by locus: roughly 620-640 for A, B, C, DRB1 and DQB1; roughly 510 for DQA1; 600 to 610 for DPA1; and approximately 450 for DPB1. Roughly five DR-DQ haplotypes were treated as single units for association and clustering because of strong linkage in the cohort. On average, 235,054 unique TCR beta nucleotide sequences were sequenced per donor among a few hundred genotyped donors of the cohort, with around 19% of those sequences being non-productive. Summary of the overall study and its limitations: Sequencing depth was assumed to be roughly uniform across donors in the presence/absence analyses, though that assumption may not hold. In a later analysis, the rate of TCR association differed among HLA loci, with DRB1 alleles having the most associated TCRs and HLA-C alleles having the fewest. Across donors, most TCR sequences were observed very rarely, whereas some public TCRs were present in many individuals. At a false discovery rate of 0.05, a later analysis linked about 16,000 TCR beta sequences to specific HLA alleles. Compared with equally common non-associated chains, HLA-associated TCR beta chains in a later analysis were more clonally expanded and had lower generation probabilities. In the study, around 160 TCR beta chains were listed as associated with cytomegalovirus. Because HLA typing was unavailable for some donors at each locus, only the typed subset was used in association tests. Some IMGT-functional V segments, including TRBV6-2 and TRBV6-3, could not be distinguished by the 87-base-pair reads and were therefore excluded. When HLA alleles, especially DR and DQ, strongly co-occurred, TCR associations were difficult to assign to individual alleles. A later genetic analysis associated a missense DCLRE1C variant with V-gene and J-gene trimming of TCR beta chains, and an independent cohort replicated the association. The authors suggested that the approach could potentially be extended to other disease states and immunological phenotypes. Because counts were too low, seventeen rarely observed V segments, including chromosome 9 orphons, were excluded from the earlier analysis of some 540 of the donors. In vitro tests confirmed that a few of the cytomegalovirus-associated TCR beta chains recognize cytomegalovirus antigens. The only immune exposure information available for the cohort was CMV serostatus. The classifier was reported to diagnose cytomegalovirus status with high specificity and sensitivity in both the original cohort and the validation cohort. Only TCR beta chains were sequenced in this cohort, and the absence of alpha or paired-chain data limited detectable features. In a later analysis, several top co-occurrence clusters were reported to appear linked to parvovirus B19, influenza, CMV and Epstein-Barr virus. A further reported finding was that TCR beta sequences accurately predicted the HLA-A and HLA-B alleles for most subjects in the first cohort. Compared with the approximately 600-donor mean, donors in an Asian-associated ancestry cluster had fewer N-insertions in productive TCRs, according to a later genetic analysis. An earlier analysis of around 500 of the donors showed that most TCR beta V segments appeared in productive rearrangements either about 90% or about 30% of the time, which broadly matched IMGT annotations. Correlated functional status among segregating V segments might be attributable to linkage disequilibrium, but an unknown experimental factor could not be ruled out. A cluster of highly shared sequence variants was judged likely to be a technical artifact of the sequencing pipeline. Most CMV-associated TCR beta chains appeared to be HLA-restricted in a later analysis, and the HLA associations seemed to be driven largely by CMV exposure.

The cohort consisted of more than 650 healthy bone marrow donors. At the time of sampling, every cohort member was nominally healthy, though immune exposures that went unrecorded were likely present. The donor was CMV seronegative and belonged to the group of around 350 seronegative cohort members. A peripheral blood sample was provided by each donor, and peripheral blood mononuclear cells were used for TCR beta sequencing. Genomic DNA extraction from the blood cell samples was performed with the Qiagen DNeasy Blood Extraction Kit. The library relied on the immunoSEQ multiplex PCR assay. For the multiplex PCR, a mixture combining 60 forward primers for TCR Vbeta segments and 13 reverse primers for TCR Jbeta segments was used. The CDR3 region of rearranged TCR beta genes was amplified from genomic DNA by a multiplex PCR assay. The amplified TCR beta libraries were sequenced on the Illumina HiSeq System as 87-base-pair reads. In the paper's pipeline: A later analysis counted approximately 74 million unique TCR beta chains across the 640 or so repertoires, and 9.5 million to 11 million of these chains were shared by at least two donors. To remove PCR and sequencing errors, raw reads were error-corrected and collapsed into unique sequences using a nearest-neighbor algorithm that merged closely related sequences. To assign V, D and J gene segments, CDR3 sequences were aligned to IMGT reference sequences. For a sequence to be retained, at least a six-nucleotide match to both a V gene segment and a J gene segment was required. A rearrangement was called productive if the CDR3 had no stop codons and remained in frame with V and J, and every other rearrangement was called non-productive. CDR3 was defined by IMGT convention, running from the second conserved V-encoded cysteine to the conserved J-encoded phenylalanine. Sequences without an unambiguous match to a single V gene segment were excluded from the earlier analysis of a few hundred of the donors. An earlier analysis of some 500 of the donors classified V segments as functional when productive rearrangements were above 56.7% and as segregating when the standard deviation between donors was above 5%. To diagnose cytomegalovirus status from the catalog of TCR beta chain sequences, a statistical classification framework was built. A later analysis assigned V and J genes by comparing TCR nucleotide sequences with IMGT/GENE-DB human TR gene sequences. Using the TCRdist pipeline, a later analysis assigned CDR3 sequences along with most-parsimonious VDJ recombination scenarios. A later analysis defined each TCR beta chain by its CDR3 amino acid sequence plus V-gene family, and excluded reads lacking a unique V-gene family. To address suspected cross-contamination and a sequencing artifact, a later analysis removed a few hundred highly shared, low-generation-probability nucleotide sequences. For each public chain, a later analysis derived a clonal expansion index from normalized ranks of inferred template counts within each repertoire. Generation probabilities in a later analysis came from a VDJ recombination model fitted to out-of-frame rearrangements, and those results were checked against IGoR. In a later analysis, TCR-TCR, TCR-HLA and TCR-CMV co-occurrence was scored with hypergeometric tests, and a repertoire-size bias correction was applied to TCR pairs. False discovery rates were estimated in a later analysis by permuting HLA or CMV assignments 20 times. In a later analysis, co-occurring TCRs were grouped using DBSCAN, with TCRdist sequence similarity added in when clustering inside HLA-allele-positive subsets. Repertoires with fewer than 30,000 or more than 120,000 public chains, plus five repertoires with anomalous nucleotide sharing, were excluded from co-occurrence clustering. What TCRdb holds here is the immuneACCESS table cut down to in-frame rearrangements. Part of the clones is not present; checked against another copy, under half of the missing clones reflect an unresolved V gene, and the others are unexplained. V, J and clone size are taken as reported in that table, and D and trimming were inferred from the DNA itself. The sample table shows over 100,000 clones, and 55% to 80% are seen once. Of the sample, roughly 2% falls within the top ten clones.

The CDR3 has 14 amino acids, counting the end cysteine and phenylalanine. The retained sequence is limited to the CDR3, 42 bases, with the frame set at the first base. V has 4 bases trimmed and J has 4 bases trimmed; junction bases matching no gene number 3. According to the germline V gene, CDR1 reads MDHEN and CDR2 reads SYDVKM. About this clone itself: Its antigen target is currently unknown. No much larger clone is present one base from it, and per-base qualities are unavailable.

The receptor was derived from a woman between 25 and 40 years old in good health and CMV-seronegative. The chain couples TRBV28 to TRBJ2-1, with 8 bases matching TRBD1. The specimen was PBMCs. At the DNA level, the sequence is TGTGCCAGCAGTTACCGACAGGGGTACAATGAGCAGTTCTTC. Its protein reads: CASSYRQGYNEQFF.